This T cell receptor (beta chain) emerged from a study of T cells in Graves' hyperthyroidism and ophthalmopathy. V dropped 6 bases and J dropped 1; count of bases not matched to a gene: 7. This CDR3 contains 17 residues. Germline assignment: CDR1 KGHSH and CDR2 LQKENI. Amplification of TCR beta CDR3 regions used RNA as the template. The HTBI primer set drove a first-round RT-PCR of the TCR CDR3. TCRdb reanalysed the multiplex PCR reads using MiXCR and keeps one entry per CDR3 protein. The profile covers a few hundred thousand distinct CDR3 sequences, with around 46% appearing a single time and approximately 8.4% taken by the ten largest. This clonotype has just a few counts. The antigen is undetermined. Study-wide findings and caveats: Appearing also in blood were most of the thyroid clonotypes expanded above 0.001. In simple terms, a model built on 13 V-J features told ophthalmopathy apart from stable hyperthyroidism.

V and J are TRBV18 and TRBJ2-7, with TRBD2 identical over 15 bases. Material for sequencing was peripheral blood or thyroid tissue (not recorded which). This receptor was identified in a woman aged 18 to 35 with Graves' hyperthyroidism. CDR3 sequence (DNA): TGTGCCAGCTCCCAGGGACTAGCGGGAGGACTATCCTACGAGCAGTACTTC. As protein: CASSQGLAGGLSYEQYF.